The rows below give T cell receptor beta chains drawn from one sample of a study of cytotoxic CD8 clonotypes in ibrutinib-treated CLL. Sequencing was performed with immunoSEQ multiplex PCR; in TCRdb, only in-frame clones are kept and a portion is missing. The sample consists of around 300,000 clones, roughly 85% of them appearing once. The sequences come from PBMCs, collected before ibrutinib treatment. The receptor source for this set is a human donor with chronic lymphocytic leukemia. CDR3s include the opening cysteine and the closing phenylalanine or tryptophan. D genes are given only for firm matches. The size of a clone is reported for some rows only, either as once, few or many, or as a class for expanded clones.

j_gene | abundance | v_gene | d_gene | CDR3aa | CDR3nt
TRBJ1-4 | NA | TRBV6-5 | NA | CASSSTGNNEKLFF | TGTGCCAGCAGTTCTACAGGAAATAATGAAAAACTGTTTTTT
TRBJ2-7 | few | TRBV7-2 | NA | CASSFSYEQYF | TGTGCCAGCAGCTTTTCCTACGAGCAGTACTTC
TRBJ2-5 | NA | TRBV18 | NA | CASSPSRGQETQYF | TGTGCCAGCTCACCTTCCCGGGGCCAAGAGACCCAGTACTTC
TRBJ2-3 | NA | TRBV6-6 | NA | CASSRDTDTQYF | TGTGCCAGCAGCCGGGACACAGATACGCAGTATTTT
TRBJ2-1 | NA | TRBV18 | NA | CASSPLEVRLGDNEQFF | TGTGCCAGCTCACCACTGGAAGTTCGCCTAGGAGACAATGAGCAGTTCTTC
TRBJ1-5 | NA | TRBV10-3 | TRBD1 | CAISDGTDQPQHF | TGTGCCATCAGTGACGGGACAGATCAGCCCCAGCATTTT
TRBJ1-2 | NA | TRBV2 | NA | CASSEARGRSNYGYTF | TGTGCCAGCAGTGAAGCGCGTGGGAGATCTAACTATGGCTACACCTTC
TRBJ2-5 | NA | TRBV7-2 | NA | CASSVTRSTETQYF | TGTGCCAGCAGCGTGACTAGGAGTACGGAGACCCAGTACTTC
TRBJ2-1 | NA | TRBV27 | TRBD2 | CASRRPGLAGNEQFF | TGTGCCAGCAGAAGACCGGGACTAGCGGGAAATGAGCAGTTCTTC
TRBJ2-4 | NA | TRBV11-2 | NA | CASSFWSDAAKNIQYF | TGTGCCAGCAGCTTCTGGTCTGACGCAGCCAAAAACATTCAGTACTTC
TRBJ2-3 | NA | TRBV11-2 | TRBD2 | CASSVVPGREGPDTQYF | TGTGCCAGCAGCGTAGTACCAGGGCGGGAGGGTCCAGATACGCAGTATTTT
TRBJ2-3 | few | TRBV10-2 | TRBD2 | CASSDLAGGTYGTDTQYF | TGCGCCAGCAGTGACCTAGCGGGAGGTACATACGGCACAGATACGCAGTATTTT
TRBJ2-7 | NA | TRBV6-6 | NA | CASSYRRIPYEQYF | TGTGCCAGCAGTTACCGCAGGATTCCCTACGAGCAGTACTTC
TRBJ1-2 | NA | TRBV29-1 | NA | CSAQLIYGYTF | TGCAGCGCCCAGCTAATCTATGGCTACACCTTC
TRBJ2-1 | few | TRBV25-1 | TRBD1 | CASTLDRASYNEQFF | TGTGCCAGCACCCTCGACAGGGCTTCCTACAATGAGCAGTTCTTC
TRBJ2-1 | NA | TRBV10-1 | NA | CASGRQGGNEQFF | TGCGCCAGCGGGAGACAGGGAGGGAATGAGCAGTTCTTC